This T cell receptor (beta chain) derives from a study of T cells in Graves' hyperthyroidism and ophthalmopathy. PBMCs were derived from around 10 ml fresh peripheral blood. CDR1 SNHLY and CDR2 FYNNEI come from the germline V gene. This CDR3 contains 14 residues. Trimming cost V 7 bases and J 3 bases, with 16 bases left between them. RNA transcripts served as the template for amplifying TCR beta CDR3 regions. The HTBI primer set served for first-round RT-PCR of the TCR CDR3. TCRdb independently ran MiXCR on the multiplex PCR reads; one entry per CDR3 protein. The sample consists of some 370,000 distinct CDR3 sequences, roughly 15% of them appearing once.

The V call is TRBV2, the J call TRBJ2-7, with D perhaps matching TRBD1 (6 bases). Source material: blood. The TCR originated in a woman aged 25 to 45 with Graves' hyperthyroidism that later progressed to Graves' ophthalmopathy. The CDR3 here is CASKLRGRLYEQYF. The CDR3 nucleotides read TGTGCCAGCAAGCTCAGGGGCAGGCTCTACGAGCAGTACTTC.